This T cell receptor beta chain was profiled in a study of shared clonotypes between healthy human individuals. Study-level background: Three plates were used per donor for CD4 naive, three for CD4 memory, two for CD8 naive and one for CD8 memory.

The germline V gene encodes CDR1 MNHEY and CDR2 SMNVEV (reference sequence). The CDR3 consists of 14 residues. V dropped 6 bases and J dropped 5 bases, with 16 bases sitting between them. CD8 cells regarded as naive lacked CD45RO, were positively chosen for CCR7, and omitted terminally differentiated effector memory CD45RA+ cells. This clone was detected only a few times. What it binds is not known. Once extracted for a subset, genomic DNA was divided evenly among several immunoSEQ plates. Sequencing used immunoSEQ multiplex PCR; TCRdb keeps in-frame clones, though not all of them. The sample comprises roughly 890,000 clones, over 90% of which are singletons, and around 24% rests with the top ten. Findings and limits, study-wide: What rarefaction showed was incomplete sorted-subset sequencing despite large depth.

Sequenced input: naive CD8+ T cells sorted from blood. This clonotype was sampled from a man younger than 45 in good health. The rearrangement links TRBV27 to TRBJ1-2; no clear D. CDR3 coding DNA: TGTGCCAGCAGACGATCAGGTCGATCTTATGGCTACACCTTC. Protein product: CASRRSGRSYGYTF.